The clone carrying this T cell receptor (beta chain) occurred a few times. The antigen is unknown. The sample comes from a study of OX40 agonist ivuxolimab in advanced cancers. J lost 8 bases, V lost 6 bases, and 16 bases had no gene match. The CDR3 is 17 amino acids. CDR1 is SGHVS, CDR2 FQNEAQ, per germline. The protocol was immunoSEQ multiplex PCR, while the TCRdb copy is restricted to in-frame clones and leaves out a portion. The sample comprises tens of thousands of clones, about 93% of which are singletons, and 6.2% rests with the top ten. Study findings and constraints: Averaging showed that CD8+ T cells had more expanded clones than CD4+ did. Dose levels from 0.1 to 3.0 mg/kg saw CD4+ and CD8+ blood T cells expand clonally by week 6.

This clonotype was obtained from an adult with an advanced solid tumor such as melanoma, head and neck, liver or kidney cancer. The V gene is TRBV7-8, the J gene TRBJ1-6; TRBD1 matches 7 bases. Sequenced material: CD4+ or CD8+ T cells sorted from blood, taken in a trial of the OX40 agonist ivuxolimab. Written as DNA, the CDR3 is TGTGCCAGCAGATTCAAAGCCGGGACAGTAGACTATTCACCCCTCCACTTT. This translates into CASRFKAGTVDYSPLHF.